This TCR beta chain came from a study of blood T cell repertoires in COVID-19. Across the study: PBMCs, B-cell-depleted T cells, or T cells were the source of the cDNA or gDNA that made up the material.

Libraries were prepared by immunoSEQ multiplex PCR; TCRdb keeps only in-frame clonotypes and omits some of them. The sample has 350,000 or so clones; 89% are singletons. This CDR3 has 14 residues. The germline V gene encodes CDR1 SNHLY and CDR2 FYNNEI. This clone came up once. A junction end diverges from the germline sequence, so it may reflect a read error. This sequence originates from a woman aged 60-75 years with COVID-19, enrolled during active disease. Sequenced: peripheral blood. This chain links TRBV2 with TRBJ2-7, with D perhaps matching TRBD1 (7 bases). Here the CDR3 DNA reads TGTGCCAGCAGTGGGATAACGCGACAGGGAGGTAGGGACTTC. This translates into CASSGITRQGGRDF.